This record looks at one T cell receptor (beta chain) sequence and its context. Its antigen is not known. The data were taken from a study of CD8 T cells in ankylosing spondylitis. Regarding the study as a whole: The study identified a TCR beta motif of about eight highly homologous variants that appeared characteristic of ankylosing spondylitis blood.

The CDR3 is 15 amino acids. The ends were cut back, 2 bases at V and 4 bases at J, with 12 bases in the middle. Germline V lookup: CDR1 MNHEY, CDR2 SMNVEV (reference sequence). Using its own MiXCR run on the 5' RACE reads, TCRdb lists one record per CDR3 protein. Of around 390,000 distinct CDR3 sequences in the sample, around 20% were seen once. The TCR originated in a male donor with ankylosing spondylitis. Source material: blood, either unsorted or a sorted T cell fraction (not recorded which). The rearrangement joins TRBV27 to TRBJ2-1; weak D call: TRBD2 (6 bases). The DNA for the CDR3 is TGTGCCAGCAGTTTACGGGGGAGAGTTTACAATGAGCAGTTCTTC. It yields the protein CASSLRGRVYNEQFF.